This TCR beta chain appears in the sequencing data of a study of T-cell memory formation after mild COVID-19. Study conclusions and caveats: That cross-reactive memory joined was suggested by some responding clones appearing in pre-infection memory. Clones shrinking between day 15 and 85 showed a balanced CD4/CD8 split, and those that grew later tilted toward CD4+.

Germline V gene lookup returns CDR1 GTSNPN and CDR2 SVGIG (reference sequence). CDR3 length: 14 residues. V was clipped by 4 bases and J by 2 bases, with 15 bases between them. A single record per CDR3 protein comes from TCRdb applying MiXCR to the 5' RACE reads. The table lists 450,000 to 650,000 distinct CDR3 sequences, roughly 20% of them singletons, with under 15% in the top ten. This clonotype has more than one count but fewer than ten. Its cognate antigen is unknown. The chain combines TRBV30 with TRBJ2-7; D might be TRBD1 (5 bases). The sequenced sample was PBMCs or a T cell subset sorted from them (not recorded which). The receptor was derived from an adult woman who had mild COVID-19 (a few samples of this study predate the infection). Cell type and time point are not known. The CDR3 coding sequence is TGTGCCTGGACCATCCCCCGACAGCCCTACGAGCAGTACTTC. Encoded protein: CAWTIPRQPYEQYF.